This TCR beta chain was sequenced in a study of blood T cell repertoires in COVID-19. As for the study in general: In each case, the material was cDNA or gDNA derived from T cells, B-cell-depleted T cells, or PBMCs.

Authors' analysis steps: For nucleated cells, counts were estimated from reference gene primer amplification. Produced via immunoSEQ multiplex PCR; TCRdb's table is partial and in-frame only. Clonal size and the V and J genes are those of that table, whereas D and trimming came from the DNA. The profile shows roughly 200,000 clones, approximately 90% of them singletons. The CDR3 runs to 20 residues. V was shortened by 5 bases and J by 0 bases, with 23 bases between the two germline ends. Germline CDR1 reads MNHEY; CDR2 reads SMNVEV (reference sequence). The receptor comes from a woman between 50 and 59 years old with COVID-19, enrolled during active disease. The chain couples TRBV27 to TRBJ1-6, with D possibly matching TRBD1 (5 bases). Sequenced input: peripheral blood. For the CDR3, the DNA is TGTGCCAGCAGTAGGGTTGGTCAGGGCCTTATTAGCTCCTATAATTCACCCCTCCACTTT. Protein sequence: CASSRVGQGLISSYNSPLHF.